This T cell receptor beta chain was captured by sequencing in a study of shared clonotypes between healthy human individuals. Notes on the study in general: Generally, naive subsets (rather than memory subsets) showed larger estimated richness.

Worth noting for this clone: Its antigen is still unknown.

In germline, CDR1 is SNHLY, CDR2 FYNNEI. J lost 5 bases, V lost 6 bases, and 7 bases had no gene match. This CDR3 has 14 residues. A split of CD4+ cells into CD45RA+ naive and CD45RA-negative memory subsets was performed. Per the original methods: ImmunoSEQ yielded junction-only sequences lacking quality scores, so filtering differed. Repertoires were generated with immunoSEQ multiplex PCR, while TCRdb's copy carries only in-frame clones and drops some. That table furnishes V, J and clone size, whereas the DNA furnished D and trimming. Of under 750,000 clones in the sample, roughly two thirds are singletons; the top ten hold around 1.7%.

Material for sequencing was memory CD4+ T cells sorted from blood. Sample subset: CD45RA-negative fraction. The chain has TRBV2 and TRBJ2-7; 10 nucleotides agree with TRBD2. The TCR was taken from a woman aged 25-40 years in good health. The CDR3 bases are TGTGCCAGCAGGTGGGCTAGCGGGAGCCACGAGCAGTACTTC. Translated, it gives CASRWASGSHEQYF.